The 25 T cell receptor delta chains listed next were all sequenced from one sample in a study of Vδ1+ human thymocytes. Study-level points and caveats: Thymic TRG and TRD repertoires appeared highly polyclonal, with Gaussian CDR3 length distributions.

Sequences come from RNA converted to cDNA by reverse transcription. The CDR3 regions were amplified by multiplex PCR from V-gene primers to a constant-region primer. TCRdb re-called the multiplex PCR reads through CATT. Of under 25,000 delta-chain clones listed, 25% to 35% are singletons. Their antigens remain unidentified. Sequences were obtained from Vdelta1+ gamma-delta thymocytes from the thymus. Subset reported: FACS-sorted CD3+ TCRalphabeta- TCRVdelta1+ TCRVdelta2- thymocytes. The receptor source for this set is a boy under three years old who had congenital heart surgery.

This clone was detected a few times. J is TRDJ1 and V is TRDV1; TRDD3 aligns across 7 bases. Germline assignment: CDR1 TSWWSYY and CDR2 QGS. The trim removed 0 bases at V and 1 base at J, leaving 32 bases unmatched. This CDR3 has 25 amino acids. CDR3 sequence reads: CALGELPGLGTYLIYVVGCTDKLIF. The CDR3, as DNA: TGTGCTCTTGGGGAACTCCCGGGACTGGGGACATATCTAATCTATGTCGTCGGTTGCACCGATAAACTCATCTTT.

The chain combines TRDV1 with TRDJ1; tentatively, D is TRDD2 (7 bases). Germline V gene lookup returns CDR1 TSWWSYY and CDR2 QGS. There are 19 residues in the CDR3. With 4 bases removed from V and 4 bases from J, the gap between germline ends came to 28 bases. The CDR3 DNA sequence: TGTGCTCTTGGGGCTTTTACACTGGGCGGGTTCCTACCTTGCGATAAACTCATCTTT. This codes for CALGAFTLGGFLPCDKLIF.

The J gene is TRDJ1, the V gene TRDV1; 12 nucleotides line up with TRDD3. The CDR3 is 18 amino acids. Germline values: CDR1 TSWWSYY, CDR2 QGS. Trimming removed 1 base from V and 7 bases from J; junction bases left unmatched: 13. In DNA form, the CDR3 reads TGTGCTCTTGGGGAACGGACTTCCTACTGGGGGATACAGGGTAAACTCATCTTT. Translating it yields CALGERTSYWGIQGKLIF.

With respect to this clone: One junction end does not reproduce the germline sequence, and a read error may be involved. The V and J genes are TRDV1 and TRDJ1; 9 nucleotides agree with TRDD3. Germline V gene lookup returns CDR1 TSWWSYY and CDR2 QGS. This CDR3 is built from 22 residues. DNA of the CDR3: TGTGCACTTGGGGAAATGCAGCTCCCCTACTGTACTGGGGGACAGTACACCGATAAACTCATCTTT. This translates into CALGEMQLPYCTGGQYTDKLIF.

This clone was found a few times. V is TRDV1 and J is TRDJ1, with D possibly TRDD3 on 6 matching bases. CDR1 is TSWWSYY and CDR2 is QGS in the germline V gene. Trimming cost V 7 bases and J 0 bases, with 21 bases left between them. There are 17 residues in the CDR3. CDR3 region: CALVRPLLAGDTDKLIF. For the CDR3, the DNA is TGTGCTCTTGTCCGCCCCCTCCTTGCTGGGGACACCGATAAACTCATCTTT.

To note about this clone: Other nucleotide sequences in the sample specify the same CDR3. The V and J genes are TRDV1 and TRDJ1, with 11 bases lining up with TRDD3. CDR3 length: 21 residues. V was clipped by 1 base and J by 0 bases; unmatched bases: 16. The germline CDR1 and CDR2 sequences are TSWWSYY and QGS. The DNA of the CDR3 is TGTGCTCTTGGGGAACCACGGGCTGGGGGATACCCAGCCCCGTACACCGATAAACTCATCTTT. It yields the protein CALGEPRAGGYPAPYTDKLIF.

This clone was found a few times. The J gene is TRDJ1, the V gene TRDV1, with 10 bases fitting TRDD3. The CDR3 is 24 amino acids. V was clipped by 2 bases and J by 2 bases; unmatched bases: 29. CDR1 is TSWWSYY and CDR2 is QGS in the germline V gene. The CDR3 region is CALGEGLPIATSGGYVGVTDKLIF. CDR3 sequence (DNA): TGTGCTCTTGGGGAAGGCCTTCCTATCGCCACCTCCGGGGGATACGTCGGTGTGACCGATAAACTCATCTTT.

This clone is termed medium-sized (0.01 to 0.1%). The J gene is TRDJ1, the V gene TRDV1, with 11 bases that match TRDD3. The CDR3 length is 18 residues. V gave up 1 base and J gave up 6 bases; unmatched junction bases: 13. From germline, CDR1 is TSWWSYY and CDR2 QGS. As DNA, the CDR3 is TGTGCTCTTGGGGAACCCAGCCTTCTTGTACTGGGGGATAATAAACTCATCTTT. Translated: CALGEPSLLVLGDNKLIF.

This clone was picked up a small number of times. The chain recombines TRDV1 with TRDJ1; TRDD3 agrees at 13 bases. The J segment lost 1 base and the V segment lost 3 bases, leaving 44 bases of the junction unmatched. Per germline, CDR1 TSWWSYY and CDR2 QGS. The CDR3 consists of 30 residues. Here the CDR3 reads CALGDRTRGVLLGDTSGTIGISKSTDKLIF. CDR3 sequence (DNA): TGTGCTCTTGGGGACCGTACTAGAGGGGTGCTACTGGGGGATACGTCCGGTACCATCGGTATCTCTAAAAGCACCGATAAACTCATCTTT.

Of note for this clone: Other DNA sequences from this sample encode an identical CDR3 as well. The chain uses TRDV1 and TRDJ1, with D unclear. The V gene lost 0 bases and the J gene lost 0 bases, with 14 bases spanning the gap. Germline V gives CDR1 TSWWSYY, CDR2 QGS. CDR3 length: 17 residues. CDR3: CALGELGSWEYTDKLIF. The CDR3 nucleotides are TGTGCTCTTGGGGAACTCGGTTCTTGGGAATACACCGATAAACTCATCTTT.

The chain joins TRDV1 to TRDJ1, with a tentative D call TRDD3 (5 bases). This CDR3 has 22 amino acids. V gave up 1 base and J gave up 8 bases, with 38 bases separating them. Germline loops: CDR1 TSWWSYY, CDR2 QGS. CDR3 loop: CALGEPLETDGVPPDVGLKLIF. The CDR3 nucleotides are TGTGCTCTTGGGGAACCCCTTGAAACAGATGGGGTACCTCCCGACGTGGGACTAAAACTCATCTTT.

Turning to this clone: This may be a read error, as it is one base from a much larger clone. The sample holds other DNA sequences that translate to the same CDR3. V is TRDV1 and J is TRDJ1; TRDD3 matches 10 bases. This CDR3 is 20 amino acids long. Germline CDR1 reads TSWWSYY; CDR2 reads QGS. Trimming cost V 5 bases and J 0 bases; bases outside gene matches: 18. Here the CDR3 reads CALGPPLGLGDRGYTDKLIF. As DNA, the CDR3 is TGTGCTCTTGGGCCACCACTGGGGCTGGGGGATAGAGGGTACACCGATAAACTCATCTTT.

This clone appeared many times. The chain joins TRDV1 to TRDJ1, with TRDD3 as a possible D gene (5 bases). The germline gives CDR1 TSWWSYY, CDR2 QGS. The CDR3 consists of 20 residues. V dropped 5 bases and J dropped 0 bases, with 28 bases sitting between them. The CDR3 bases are TGTGCTCTTGGGCCCCCAGCGGTATACTGGCCCCTCGAACACACCGATAAACTCATCTTT. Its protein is CALGPPAVYWPLEHTDKLIF.

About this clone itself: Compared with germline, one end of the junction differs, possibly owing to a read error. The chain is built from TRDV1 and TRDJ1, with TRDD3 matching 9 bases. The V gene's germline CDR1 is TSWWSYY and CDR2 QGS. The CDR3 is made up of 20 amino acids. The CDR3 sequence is CALGEALRPWGIRYTNKLIF. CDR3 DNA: TGTGCTCTTGGGGAAGCCCTCCGACCCTGGGGGATCCGGTACACCAATAAACTCATCTTT.

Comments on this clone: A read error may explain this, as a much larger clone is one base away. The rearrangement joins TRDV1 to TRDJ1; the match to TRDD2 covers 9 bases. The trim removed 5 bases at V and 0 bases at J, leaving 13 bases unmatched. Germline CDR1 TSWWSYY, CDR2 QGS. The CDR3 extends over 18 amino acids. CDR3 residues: CALGPSYRTAPYTDKLIF. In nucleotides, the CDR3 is TGTGCTCTTGGGCCTTCCTACCGTACGGCCCCCTACACCGATAAACTCATCTTT.

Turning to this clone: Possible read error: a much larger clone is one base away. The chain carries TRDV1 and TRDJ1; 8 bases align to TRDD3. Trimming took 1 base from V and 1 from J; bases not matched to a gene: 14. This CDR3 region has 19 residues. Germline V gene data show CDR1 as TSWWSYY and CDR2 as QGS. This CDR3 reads CALGEHARGYPVFTDKLIF. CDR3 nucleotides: TGTGCTCTTGGGGAACACGCCCGGGGATACCCGGTGTTCACCGATAAACTCATCTTT.

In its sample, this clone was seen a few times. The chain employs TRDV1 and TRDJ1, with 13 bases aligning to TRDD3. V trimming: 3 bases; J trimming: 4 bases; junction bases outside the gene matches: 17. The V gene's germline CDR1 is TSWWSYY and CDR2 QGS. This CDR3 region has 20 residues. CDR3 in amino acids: CALGESSEGTGGYGHDKLIF. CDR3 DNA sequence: TGTGCTCTTGGGGAGTCTTCCGAGGGTACTGGGGGATACGGTCACGATAAACTCATCTTT.

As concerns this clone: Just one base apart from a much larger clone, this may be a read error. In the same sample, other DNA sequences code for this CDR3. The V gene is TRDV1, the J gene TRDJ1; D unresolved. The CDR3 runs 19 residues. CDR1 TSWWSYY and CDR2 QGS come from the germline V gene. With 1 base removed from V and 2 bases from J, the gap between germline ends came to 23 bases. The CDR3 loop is CALGERLHRDGWWTDKLIF. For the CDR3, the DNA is TGTGCTCTTGGGGAACGTCTACATCGGGACGGATGGTGGACCGATAAACTCATCTTT.

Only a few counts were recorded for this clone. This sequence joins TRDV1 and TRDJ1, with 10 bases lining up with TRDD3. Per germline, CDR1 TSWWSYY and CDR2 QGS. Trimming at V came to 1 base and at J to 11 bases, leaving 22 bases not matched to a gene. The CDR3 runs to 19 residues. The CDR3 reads CALGEPPFFTLLGDPALIF. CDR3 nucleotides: TGTGCTCTTGGGGAACCACCCTTCTTTACTTTACTGGGGGATCCGGCTCTCATCTTT.

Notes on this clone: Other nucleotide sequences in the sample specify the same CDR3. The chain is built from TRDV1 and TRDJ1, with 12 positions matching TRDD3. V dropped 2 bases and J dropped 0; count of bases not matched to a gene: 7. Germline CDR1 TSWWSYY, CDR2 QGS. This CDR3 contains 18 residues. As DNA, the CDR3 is TGTGCTCTTGGGGAATCATTCTGGGGGATACGGGACACCGATAAACTCATCTTT. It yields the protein CALGESFWGIRDTDKLIF.

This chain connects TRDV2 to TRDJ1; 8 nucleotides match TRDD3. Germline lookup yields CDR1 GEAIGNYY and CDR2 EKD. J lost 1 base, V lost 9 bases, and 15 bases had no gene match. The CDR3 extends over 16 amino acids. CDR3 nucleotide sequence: TGTGCCACCGATCTCACTGGGGGTCACCCCACCGATAAACTCATCTTT. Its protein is CATDLTGGHPTDKLIF.

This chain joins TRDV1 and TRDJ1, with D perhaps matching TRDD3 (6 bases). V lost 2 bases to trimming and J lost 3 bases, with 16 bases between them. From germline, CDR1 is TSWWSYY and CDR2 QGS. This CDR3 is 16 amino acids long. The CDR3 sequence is CALGEGLLRGSDKLIF. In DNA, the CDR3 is TGTGCTCTTGGGGAAGGCCTCCTAAGGGGATCCGATAAACTCATCTTT.

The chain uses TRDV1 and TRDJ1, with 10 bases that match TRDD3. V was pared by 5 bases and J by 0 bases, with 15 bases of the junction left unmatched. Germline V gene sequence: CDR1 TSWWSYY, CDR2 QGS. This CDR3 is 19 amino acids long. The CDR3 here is CALGSTRSWGIGYTDKLIF. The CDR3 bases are TGTGCTCTTGGGTCAACTAGGAGCTGGGGGATAGGGTACACCGATAAACTCATCTTT.

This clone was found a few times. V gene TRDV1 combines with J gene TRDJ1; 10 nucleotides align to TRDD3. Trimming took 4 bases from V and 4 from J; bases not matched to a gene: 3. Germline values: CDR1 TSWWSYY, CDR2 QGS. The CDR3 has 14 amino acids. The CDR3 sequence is CALGGLGDYDKLIF. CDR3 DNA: TGTGCTCTTGGGGGACTGGGGGATTACGATAAACTCATCTTT.

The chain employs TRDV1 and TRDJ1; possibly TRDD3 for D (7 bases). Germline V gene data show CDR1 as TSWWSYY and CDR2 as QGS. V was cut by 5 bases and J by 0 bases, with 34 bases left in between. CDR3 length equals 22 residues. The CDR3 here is CALGLSYPQEGDGTLHTDKLIF. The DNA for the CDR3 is TGTGCTCTTGGGCTGTCCTACCCACAGGAGGGGGATGGTACACTCCACACCGATAAACTCATCTTT.